This entry lists 13 T cell receptor beta chains sequenced from one sample in a study of PD-1 blockade in classical Hodgkin lymphoma (dated by TCRdb to between 2020 and 2021). This specimen's time point label, interpreted: cycle 4 day 1 (C4D1), after 5 to 7 weeks of nivolumab. Every trial patient had relapsed following autologous stem cell transplantation, and prior brentuximab vedotin exposure was what differed among cohorts A, B and C. Using a Miltenyi CD8+ T cell isolation kit, CD8+ T cells were purified from thawed PBMCs through magnetic negative selection. The library was obtained by the immunoSEQ multiplex PCR assay. In TCRdb, the immuneACCESS table is reduced to in-frame sequences with V and J assigned. These tables do not hold every clone; where another copy was compared, an unresolved V gene accounts for under half, and the others remain unexplained. In all, the sample holds about 21,000 clones, and about 80% of those were seen once. The top ten clonotypes cover around 7% of the sample.

Sequenced material: CD8+ T cells from blood, taken before the fourth cycle of nivolumab. Every receptor here comes from a human donor with classical Hodgkin lymphoma.

The chain couples TRBV11-2 to TRBJ1-4, with unresolved D. The ends were cut back, 5 bases at V and 6 bases at J, with 13 bases in the middle. Germline values: CDR1 SGHAT, CDR2 FQNNGV. The CDR3 has 14 amino acids. CDR3 residues: CASSRPKGDEKLFF. The DNA for the CDR3 is TGTGCCAGCAGCCGCCCGAAAGGTGATGAAAAACTGTTTTTT.

The chain recombines TRBV2 with TRBJ2-7; 12 nucleotides agree with TRBD1. J gave up 5 bases and V 9 bases, and 8 bases lay outside the gene matches. The V gene's germline CDR1 is SNHLY and CDR2 FYNNEI. The CDR3 is 14 residues long. In DNA form, the CDR3 reads TGTGCCAGATCGGAGGGACAGGGGGCCGACGAGCAGTACTTC. It yields the protein CARSEGQGADEQYF.

This rearrangement joins TRBV5-6 to TRBJ2-6, with 7 bases matching TRBD1. Germline loops: CDR1 SGHDT, CDR2 YYEEEE. Trimming removed 8 bases from V and 0 bases from J; junction bases left unmatched: 5. CDR3 size: 15 residues. The CDR3 loop reads CASTGDSSGANVLTF. CDR3 DNA sequence: TGTGCCAGTACAGGGGACAGCTCTGGGGCCAACGTCCTGACTTTC.

V gene TRBV7-8 combines with J gene TRBJ1-2; possibly TRBD1 for D (6 bases). From germline, CDR1 is SGHVS and CDR2 FQNEAQ. V was pared by 3 bases and J by 8 bases, with 10 bases between. CDR3 length: 12 amino acids. Written as DNA, the CDR3 is TGTGCCAGCAGCTTCACAGGGTGGGGCTACACCTTC. Residues: CASSFTGWGYTF.

The table lists this clone with a count of one. The chain combines TRBV25-1 with TRBJ2-1; 9 bases are a match to TRBD2. CDR1 and CDR2 from the germline V gene are MGHDK and SYGVNS. The CDR3 has 17 amino acids. Trimming removed 1 base from V and 7 bases from J; junction bases left unmatched: 11. The CDR3 sequence: CASSESAWSGGPNEQFF. The CDR3 DNA reads as TGTGCCAGCAGTGAATCCGCGTGGAGCGGGGGGCCAAATGAGCAGTTCTTC.

The chain links TRBV21-1 to TRBJ1-4; the DNA was not compared with TRBD1, the D call given in the table. TRBV21-1 is a documented pseudogene. The CDR3 totals 15 residues. The CDR3 DNA reads TGTGCCAGCAGCAAAGCGCCGTCAGGTAATGAAAAACTGTTTTTT. Protein: CASSKAPSGNEKLFF.

This sequence joins TRBV7-9 and TRBJ2-7, with D perhaps matching TRBD1 (6 bases). Germline assignment: CDR1 SEHNR and CDR2 FQNEAQ (reference sequence). The V end lost 3 bases, the J end lost 1 base, and 10 bases lay between the germline ends. CDR3 length: 14 residues. The CDR3 region has the DNA TGTGCCAGCAGCTTTTCAGGGGAGTCCTACGAGCAGTACTTC. This codes for CASSFSGESYEQYF.

The chain joins TRBV10-2 to TRBJ2-1; TRBD2 matches 10 bases. This CDR3 contains 16 residues. Germline V gives CDR1 WSHSY, CDR2 SAAADI. The junction had 15 bases not matched to a gene; V was cut back by 9 bases and J by 7 bases. CDR3 amino acids: CASQKPGLAYVNEQFF. The CDR3 DNA sequence: TGCGCCAGTCAGAAACCGGGACTAGCGTATGTTAATGAGCAGTTCTTC.

This clone was detected only once. The chain combines TRBV5-1 with TRBJ2-3, with no clear D. The CDR3 consists of 14 residues. Germline V gives CDR1 SGHRS, CDR2 YFSETQ. V dropped 1 base and J dropped 2 bases, with 8 bases sitting between them. CDR3 amino acids: CASSLSSNTDTQYF. The DNA of the CDR3 is TGCGCCAGCAGCTTGTCGTCTAACACAGATACGCAGTATTTT.

The chain couples TRBV5-4 to TRBJ2-5; either TRBD1 or TRBD2 may fit D (5 bases each). CDR3 length: 17 residues. Germline V gene data show CDR1 as SGHNT and CDR2 as YYREEE (reference sequence). The ends were cut back, 0 bases at V and 0 bases at J, with 15 bases in the middle. This chain's CDR3 is CASSLVLRGTYQETQYF. The CDR3 DNA is TGTGCCAGCAGCTTGGTTTTGAGGGGAACGTACCAAGAGACCCAGTACTTC.

This chain joins TRBV4-1 and TRBJ2-5; 8 nucleotides match TRBD2. J gave up 1 base and V 4 bases, and 8 bases lay outside the gene matches. This CDR3 has 16 residues. Per the germline V gene, CDR1 is MGHRA and CDR2 is YSYEKL. CDR3 in amino acids: CASSLTPSGPQETQYF. CDR3 in DNA: TGCGCCAGCAGCCTTACCCCTAGCGGGCCCCAAGAGACCCAGTACTTC.

The chain recombines TRBV4-1 with TRBJ1-1; no reliable D call. The CDR3 contains 15 residues. The V end was cut by 0 bases, the J end by 0 bases, with 8 bases between. CDR1 is MGHRA and CDR2 is YSYEKL in the germline V gene. Here the CDR3 reads CASSQEKGVNTEAFF. CDR3 sequence (DNA): TGCGCCAGCAGCCAAGAGAAGGGCGTGAACACTGAAGCTTTCTTT.

This chain links TRBV5-4 with TRBJ2-1; no clear D gene. The length of the CDR3 is 14 residues. V was shortened by 3 bases and J by 12 bases, with 19 bases between the two germline ends. Germline CDR1 is SGHNT and CDR2 is YYREEE (reference sequence). The CDR3 is CASSSEVAYVGQFF. In DNA, the CDR3 is TGTGCCAGCAGCTCCGAAGTGGCGTACGTCGGGCAGTTCTTC.